This T cell receptor beta chain was sequenced in a study of T cell responses to AZD1222 COVID-19 vaccine. Sequenced by immunoSEQ multiplex PCR; TCRdb stores in-frame clones only, minus some. The sample shows 180,000 or so clones, 70% to 90% of them seen only once. Notes on the study in general: Only five to seven AZD1222 recipients were seropositive at baseline.

The J segment lost 2 bases and the V segment lost 2 bases, leaving 8 bases of the junction unmatched. CDR3 length equals 18 residues. Germline V gene data show CDR1 as SGDLS and CDR2 as YYNGEE. In regard to this clone: What it binds is unknown.

V is TRBV9 and J is TRBJ2-6, with 9 bases that match TRBD1. The sample here was peripheral blood, taken 28 days after the second dose of the MenACWY control vaccine. The receptor's source is an adult who received the MenACWY meningococcal vaccine as a control. CDR3 in amino acids: CASSVLWDRDAGANVLTF. The CDR3 region has the DNA TGTGCCAGCAGCGTTTTGTGGGACAGGGATGCTGGGGCCAACGTCCTGACTTTC. The full variable domain, completed using reference TRBV9 and TRBJ2-6, is DSGVTQTPKHLITATGQRVTLRCSPRSGDLSVYWYQQSLDQGLQFLIQYYNGEERAKGNILERFSAQQFPDLHSELNLSSLELGDSALYFCASSVLWDRDAGANVLTFGAGSRLTVL.